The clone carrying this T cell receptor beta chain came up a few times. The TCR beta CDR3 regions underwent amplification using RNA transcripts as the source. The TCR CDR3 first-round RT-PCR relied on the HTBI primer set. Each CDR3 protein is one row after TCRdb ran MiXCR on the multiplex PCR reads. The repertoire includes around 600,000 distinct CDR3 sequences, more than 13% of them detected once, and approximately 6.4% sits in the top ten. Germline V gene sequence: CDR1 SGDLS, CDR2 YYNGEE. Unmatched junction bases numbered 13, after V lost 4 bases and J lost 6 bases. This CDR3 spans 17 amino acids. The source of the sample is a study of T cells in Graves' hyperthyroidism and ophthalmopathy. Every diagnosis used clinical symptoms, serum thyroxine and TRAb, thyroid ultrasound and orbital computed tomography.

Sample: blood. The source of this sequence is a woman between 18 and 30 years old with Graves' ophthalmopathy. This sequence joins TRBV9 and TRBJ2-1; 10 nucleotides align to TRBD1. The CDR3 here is CASSPGRGTGVSNEQFF. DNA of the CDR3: TGTGCCAGCAGCCCCGGCCGGGGGACAGGGGTCAGCAATGAGCAGTTCTTC.